This section outlines one TCR beta chain sequence together with its context. Its antigen has not been determined. Per-base qualities were not stored, and no clone one base away is much larger. These data come from a study of blood T cell repertoires in COVID-19 (dated by TCRdb to the early 2020s). General notes on the study: Samples covering the acute and convalescent phases of COVID-19 were provided by collaborators in the United States, Italy and Spain. The repertoires were released in a freely available public database meant as a resource for research on the immune response to SARS-CoV-2. A de-identified subject ID, COVID-19 status, age in years and sex were almost always included in the sample metadata. Where HLA class I and class II types were available, the types were taken from metadata supplied by the sample provider, not from assay-based typing. The material from the prospective study consisted of cDNA or gDNA derived from T cells, B-cell-depleted T cells, or PBMCs. The samples were drawn from two sources: the first 160 participants of the ongoing ImmuneRACE study, and over 950 subjects contributed by 6 global collaborators. Subjects who had been exposed to COVID-19, were actively infected with it, or had recovered from it provided the deeply sampled blood TCRbeta repertoires that made up the dataset. The full study reports these points: The quantity of clinical and demographic metadata differed by source and by participant and was supplied without curation.

TCRbeta CDR3 regions were amplified from genomic DNA by means of the immunoSEQ Assay, a bias-controlled multiplex PCR. The original methods were these. Nucleated cell counts per sample were estimated from amplification of reference gene primers within the assay. Sequence reads were collapsed and filtered to measure the absolute abundance of every unique TCRbeta CDR3 rearrangement. For each sample, productive Simpson clonality was calculated as the square root of Simpson's diversity index across productive rearrangements. TCRdb holds this immuneACCESS table with in-frame rearrangements only. Some clones are missing; in checked studies, unresolved V genes explain under half, and the rest has no known cause. V and J calls plus clone size are reproduced from that table; the DNA served to infer D and trimming. This sample lists 9,500 to 15,000 clones; 90% were detected once. Approximately 15% of the sample lies in the top ten.

Collaborating institutions collected whole blood in K2EDTA tubes following their own protocols. For TCRbeta analysis, collaborators shipped samples as frozen whole blood, isolated PBMCs, or DNA extracted from either of those sample types. What was sequenced was peripheral blood. The TCR was taken from a man between 65 and 85 years old with active COVID-19.

The CDR3 protein is CASSQVTGHEQFF. The nucleotide sequence reads as follows: TGTGCCAGCAGCCAAGTCACAGGGCACGAGCAGTTCTTC. The chain couples TRBV4-2 to TRBJ2-1, and the D gene may be TRBD1, 6 bases matching. Inclusive of the bounding cysteine and phenylalanine, the CDR3 is 13 residues long. The entry retains the CDR3 DNA only, 39 bases that are in frame from base 1. Sequences LGHNA (CDR1) and YNFKEQ (CDR2) are obtained from the germline V gene. V was cut back by 1 base and J by 10 bases, leaving a gap of 11 bases between them.